This T cell receptor (beta chain) was captured in a study of OX40 agonist ivuxolimab in advanced cancers. Across the whole study: A mean age of around 66 years, range roughly 20 to 80, was recorded, and approximately 79% were male.

V was shortened by 7 bases and J by 5 bases, with 15 bases between the two germline ends. The germline CDR1 and CDR2 sequences are SGHRS and YFSETQ. The CDR3 contains 14 residues. Sequenced by immunoSEQ multiplex PCR; TCRdb stores in-frame clones only, minus some. The table includes 75,000 to 100,000 clones, more than 85% detected once. This clone appeared a few times. Its matching antigen is unknown. Study-wide findings and caveats: Relative to CD4+ cells, CD8+ T cells on average had more expanded clones. Nonresponders, in some cases, also had low normalized T-cell clonal expansion. Expanded peripheral T-cell antigen specificity went undetermined.

The material sequenced was CD4+ or CD8+ T cells sorted from blood, taken in a trial of the OX40 agonist ivuxolimab. The chain uses TRBV5-1 and TRBJ2-2, with D perhaps being TRBD1 or TRBD2 (6 bases each). The clonotype was recovered from an adult with an advanced solid tumor such as melanoma, head and neck, liver or kidney cancer. The DNA of the CDR3 is TGCGCCAGCCGGGAACAGGGAGGTACCGGGGAGCTGTTTTTT. The encoded protein is CASREQGGTGELFF.